This T cell receptor (beta chain) is from a study of CD8+ T cells in alopecia areata. In the study overall: Scoring of severity for treated patients was based on percentage of affected scalp area. Overall study results and limits: In scalp samples, resident alphabeta T cells of normal skin are also sequenced.

Deletions cut 3 bases from V and 0 bases from J, with 9 bases between. The CDR3 extends over 14 amino acids. Germline-derived CDR1 and CDR2 are GTSNPN and SVGIG (reference sequence). Extracted RNA was reverse transcribed into cDNA, the sequencing template. Profiled with immunoSEQ multiplex PCR; TCRdb holds only in-frame clones, not every one. The sample includes under 350,000 clones, 55% to 70% of them seen just once. With respect to this clone: Its matching antigen is unknown.

Sample treatment: oral pan-JAK inhibitor, 5-10 mg twice daily. The rearrangement joins TRBV30 to TRBJ1-3; D is unclear. The TCR sequence derives from a human donor with alopecia areata. This specimen consisted of CD4+ T cells sorted from blood, obtained at week 24, from a patient treated with tofacitinib. The CDR3 sequence is CAWRAVISGNTIYF. The CDR3 DNA reads TGTGCCTGGAGGGCAGTAATCTCTGGAAACACCATATATTTT. The entire variable domain, with the rest obtained from reference TRBV30 and TRBJ1-3, is as follows: SQTIHQWPATLVQPVGSPLSLECTVEGTSNPNLYWYRQAAGRGLQLLFYSVGIGQISSEVPQNLSASRPQDRQFILSSKKLLLSDSGFYLCAWRAVISGNTIYFGEGSWLTVV.